One and the same sample provided the 16 T cell receptor beta chains below, sequenced in a study of monozygotic twins with inflammatory bowel disease. From its re-call of the 5' RACE reads, TCRdb lists each CDR3 protein once, without DNA. The table lists fewer than 550,000 distinct CDR3 sequences. Sequences were obtained from blood. The receptors here all came from a human donor with ulcerative colitis or Crohn's disease, or a healthy co-twin of an affected twin (not recorded which).

V and J are TRBV5-1 and TRBJ2-5. The CDR3 consists of 16 residues. Per germline, CDR1 SGHRS and CDR2 YFSETQ. CDR3 protein: CASSLGHSGAQETQYF. Full variable domain (outside the CDR3, taken from reference TRBV5-1 and TRBJ2-5): KAGVTQTPRYLIKTRGQQVTLSCSPISGHRSVSWYQQTPGQGLQFLFEYFSETQRNKGNFPGRFSGRQFSNSRSEMNVSTLELGDSALYLCASSLGHSGAQETQYFGPGTRLLVL.

V is TRBV27 and J is TRBJ1-1. Germline V gene lookup returns CDR1 MNHEY and CDR2 SMNVEV (reference sequence). The CDR3 has 13 residues. The CDR3: CASSFRESTEAFF.

V usage is TRBV7-9 and J usage is TRBJ2-3. Germline V gene data show CDR1 as SEHNR and CDR2 as FQNEAQ (reference sequence). CDR3 length: 13 amino acids. The CDR3 sequence is CASSFTLEDTQYF.

This chain uses TRBV27 with TRBJ2-7; TCRdb outputs TRBD2, but without DNA this stays unchecked. Per the germline V gene, CDR1 is MNHEY and CDR2 is SMNVEV (reference sequence). CDR3 size: 16 residues. The chain's CDR3 is CASSLSAGPLSYEQYF.

CDR3 sequence: CASSFAPGETQYF. This rearrangement joins TRBV5-1 to TRBJ2-5; the TCRdb call, TRBD1, lacks DNA for checking. The CDR3 has 13 amino acids. CDR1 and CDR2 (germline): SGHRS, YFSETQ.

The gene calls are TRBV19 and TRBJ2-1; TCRdb outputs TRBD2, but without DNA this stays unchecked. Germline values: CDR1 LNHDA, CDR2 SQIVND (reference sequence). The CDR3 spans 14 residues. The chain's CDR3 is CASSIDGGRPEQFF.

The chain carries TRBV5-1 and TRBJ2-1. The CDR3 contains 13 residues. CDR1 is SGHRS, CDR2 YFSETQ, per germline. The CDR3 loop reads CASSYMTDNEQFF.

This CDR3 is CASSPNRGFNEKLFF. This chain joins TRBV18 and TRBJ1-4; TCRdb gives TRBD1 as the D gene, but with no DNA this cannot be confirmed. The CDR3 consists of 15 residues. Germline-derived CDR1 and CDR2 are KGHSH and LQKENI.

V gene TRBV29-1 combines with J gene TRBJ1-1; the TRBD1 assignment by TCRdb is unverifiable without DNA. CDR3 length: 13 residues. The V gene's germline CDR1 is SQVTM and CDR2 ANQGSEA. This chain's CDR3 is CSASRQGRTEAFF. Combining the CDR3 with reference TRBV29-1 and TRBJ1-1 gives the whole variable domain SAVISQKPSRDICQRGTSLTIQCQVDSQVTMMFWYRQQPGQSLTLIATANQGSEATYESGFVIDKFPISRPNLTFSTLTVSNMSPEDSSIYLCSASRQGRTEAFFGQGTRLTVV.

The J gene is TRBJ1-4, the V gene TRBV6-5. The CDR3 covers 15 residues. Germline CDR1 is MNHEY and CDR2 is SVGAGI. The CDR3 reads CASSYSGLENEKLFF.

V gene TRBV6-5 combines with J gene TRBJ2-1. This CDR3 is built from 18 residues. The germline gives CDR1 MNHEY, CDR2 SVGAGI. CDR3 sequence: CASSYNERDPSSYNEQFF.

The rearrangement links TRBV7-2 to TRBJ1-2. This CDR3 region has 15 residues. The germline CDR1 and CDR2 sequences are SGHTA and FQGNSA. This CDR3 is CASSLSLERNYGYTF.

The chain's CDR3 is CASTRDSTKNIQYF. This chain uses TRBV19 with TRBJ2-4; the TCRdb call, TRBD1, lacks DNA for checking. The germline V gene encodes CDR1 LNHDA and CDR2 SQIVND (reference sequence). The CDR3 loop spans 14 amino acids.

This sequence joins TRBV6-5 and TRBJ1-2; without DNA, the TCRdb call of TRBD1 cannot be checked. The CDR3 is 14 residues long. CDR1 is MNHEY and CDR2 is SVGAGI in the germline V gene. The CDR3 loop reads CASSSNGHYQGYTF.

This chain uses TRBV4-2 with TRBJ1-5. This CDR3 has 15 residues. Germline lookup yields CDR1 LGHNA and CDR2 YNFKEQ. CDR3 region: CASSQETNSNQPQHF.

V usage is TRBV6-1 and J usage is TRBJ1-4. The length of the CDR3 is 17 residues. Germline CDR1 is MNHNS and CDR2 is SASEGT. CDR3 loop: CASSPHPPRSTNEKLFF.